This paragraph covers one T cell receptor beta chain sequence. Antigen specificity is unknown. PCR amplification relied on 60 Vbeta primers (plus 13 Jbeta primers). Clones were sequenced by immunoSEQ multiplex PCR, and TCRdb holds only the in-frame ones, with some missing. The sample yields 98,000 or so clones, 65% to 80% seen once. This sample was taken from a study of cytomegalovirus exposure and HLA in healthy donors. Whole-study findings and limits: Per a prior analysis, the majority of TCR beta V segments were productive roughly 90% or roughly 30% of the time.

V was clipped by 8 bases and J by 3 bases; unmatched bases: 2. This CDR3 is 13 amino acids long. Germline CDR1 and CDR2: SNHLY and FYNNEI. Source material: PBMCs. The chain combines TRBV2 with TRBJ1-2; 11 bases fit TRBD1. The clonotype comes from a human donor in good health. The CDR3 nucleotides read TGTGCCAGCGAGGACAGGGGGCACTATGGCTACACCTTC. Protein: CASEDRGHYGYTF.